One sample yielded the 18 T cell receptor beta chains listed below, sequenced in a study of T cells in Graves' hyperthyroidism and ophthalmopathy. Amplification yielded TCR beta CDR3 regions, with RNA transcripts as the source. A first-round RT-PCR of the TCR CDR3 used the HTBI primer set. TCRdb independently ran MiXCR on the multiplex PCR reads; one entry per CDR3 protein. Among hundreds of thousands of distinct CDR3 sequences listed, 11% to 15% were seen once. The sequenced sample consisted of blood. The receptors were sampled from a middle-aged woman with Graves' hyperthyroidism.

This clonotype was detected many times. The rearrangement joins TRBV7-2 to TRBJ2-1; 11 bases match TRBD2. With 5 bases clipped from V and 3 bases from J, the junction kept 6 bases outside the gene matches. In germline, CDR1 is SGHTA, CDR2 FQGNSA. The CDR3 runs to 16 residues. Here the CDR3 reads CASSPSGTSGYNEQFF. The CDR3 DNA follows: TGTGCCAGCAGCCCCTCCGGGACTAGCGGCTACAATGAGCAGTTCTTC.

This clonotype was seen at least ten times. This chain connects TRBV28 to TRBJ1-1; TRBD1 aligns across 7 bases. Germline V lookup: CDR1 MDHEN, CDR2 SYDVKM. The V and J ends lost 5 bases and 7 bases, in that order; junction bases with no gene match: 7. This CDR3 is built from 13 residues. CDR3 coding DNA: TGTGCCAGCAGTACCCCGGGACAGATTGAAGCTTTCTTT. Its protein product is CASSTPGQIEAFF.

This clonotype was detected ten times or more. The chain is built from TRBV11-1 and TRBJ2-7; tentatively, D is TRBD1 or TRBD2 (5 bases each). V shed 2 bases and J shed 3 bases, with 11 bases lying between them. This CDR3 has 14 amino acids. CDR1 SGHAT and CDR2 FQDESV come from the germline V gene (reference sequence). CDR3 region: CASSLTRGFYEQYF. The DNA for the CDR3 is TGTGCCAGCAGCTTAACGAGGGGATTCTACGAGCAGTACTTC.

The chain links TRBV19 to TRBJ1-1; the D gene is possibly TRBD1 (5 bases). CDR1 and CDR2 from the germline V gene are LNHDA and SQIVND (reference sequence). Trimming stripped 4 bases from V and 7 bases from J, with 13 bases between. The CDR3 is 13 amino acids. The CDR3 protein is CASSKERGIEAFF. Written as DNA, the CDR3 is TGTGCCAGTAGTAAAGAACGGGGGATTGAAGCTTTCTTT.

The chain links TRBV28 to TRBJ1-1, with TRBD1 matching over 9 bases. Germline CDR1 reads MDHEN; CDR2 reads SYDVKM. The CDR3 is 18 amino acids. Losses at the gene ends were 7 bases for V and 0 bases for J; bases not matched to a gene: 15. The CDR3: CASTHLGQGSGMNTEAFF. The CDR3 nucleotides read TGTGCCAGCACCCATCTCGGACAGGGGAGCGGTATGAACACTGAAGCTTTCTTT.

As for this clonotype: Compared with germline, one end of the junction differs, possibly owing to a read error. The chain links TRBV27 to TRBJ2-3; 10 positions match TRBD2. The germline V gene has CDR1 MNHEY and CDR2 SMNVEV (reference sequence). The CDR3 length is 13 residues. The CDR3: CANSTSGVDTQYF. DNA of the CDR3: TGTGCCAACAGTACTAGCGGGGTGGATACGCAGTATTTT.

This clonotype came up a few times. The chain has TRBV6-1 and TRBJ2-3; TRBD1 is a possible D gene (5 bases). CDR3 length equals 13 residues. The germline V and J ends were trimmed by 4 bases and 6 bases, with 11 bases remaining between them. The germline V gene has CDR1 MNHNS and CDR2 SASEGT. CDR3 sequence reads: CASSGTKTDTQYF. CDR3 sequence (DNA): TGTGCCAGCAGTGGGACAAAAACGGATACGCAGTATTTT.

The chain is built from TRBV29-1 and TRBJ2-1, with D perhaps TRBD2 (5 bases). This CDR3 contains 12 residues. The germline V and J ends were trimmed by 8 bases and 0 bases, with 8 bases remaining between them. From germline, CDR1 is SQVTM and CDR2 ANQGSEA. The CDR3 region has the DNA TGCAGCACAACTAGCTCCTACAATGAGCAGTTCTTC. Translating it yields CSTTSSYNEQFF.

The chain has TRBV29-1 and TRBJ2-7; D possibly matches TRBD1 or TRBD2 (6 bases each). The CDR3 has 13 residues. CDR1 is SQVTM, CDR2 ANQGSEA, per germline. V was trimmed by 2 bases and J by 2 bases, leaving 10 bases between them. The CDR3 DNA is TGCAGCGTTGAATCGGGGGCTGCCTACGAGCAGTACTTC. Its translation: CSVESGAAYEQYF.

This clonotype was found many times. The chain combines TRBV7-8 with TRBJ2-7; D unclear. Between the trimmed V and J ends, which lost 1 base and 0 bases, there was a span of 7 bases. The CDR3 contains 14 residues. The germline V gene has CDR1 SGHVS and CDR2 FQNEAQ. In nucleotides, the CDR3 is TGTGCCAGCAGCTTAGTCCTGGACTCCTACGAGCAGTACTTC. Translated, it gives CASSLVLDSYEQYF.

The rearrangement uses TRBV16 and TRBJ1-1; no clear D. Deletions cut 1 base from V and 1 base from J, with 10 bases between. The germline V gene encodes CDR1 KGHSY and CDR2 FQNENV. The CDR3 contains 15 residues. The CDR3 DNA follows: TGTGCCAGCAGCCAATGGGCAGGCTCGAACACTGAAGCTTTCTTT. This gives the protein CASSQWAGSNTEAFF.

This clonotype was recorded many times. DNA of the CDR3: TGCGCCAGCAGCTACCCCGGGACAGGGACCTACGAGCAGTACTTC. This codes for CASSYPGTGTYEQYF. The V call is TRBV5-1, the J call TRBJ2-7; 9 nucleotides match TRBD1. This CDR3 is built from 15 residues. The ends lost 3 bases at V and 2 bases at J; junction bases unmatched: 6. Per germline, CDR1 SGHRS and CDR2 YFSETQ. The whole variable domain, remainder taken from reference TRBV5-1 and TRBJ2-7, is KAGVTQTPRYLIKTRGQQVTLSCSPISGHRSVSWYQQTPGQGLQFLFEYFSETQRNKGNFPGRFSGRQFSNSRSEMNVSTLELGDSALYLCASSYPGTGTYEQYFGPGTRLTVT.

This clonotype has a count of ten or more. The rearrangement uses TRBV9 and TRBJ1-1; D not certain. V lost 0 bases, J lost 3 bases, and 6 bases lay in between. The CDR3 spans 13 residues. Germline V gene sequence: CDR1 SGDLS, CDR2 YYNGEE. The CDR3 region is CASSVERDTEAFF. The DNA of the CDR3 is TGTGCCAGCAGCGTAGAGAGGGACACTGAAGCTTTCTTT.

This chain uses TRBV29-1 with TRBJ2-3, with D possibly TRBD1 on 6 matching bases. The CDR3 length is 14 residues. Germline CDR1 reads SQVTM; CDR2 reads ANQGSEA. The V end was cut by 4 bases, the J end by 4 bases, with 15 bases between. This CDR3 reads CSVGRQVDADTQYF. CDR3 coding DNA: TGCAGCGTTGGTAGACAGGTGGACGCAGATACGCAGTATTTT.

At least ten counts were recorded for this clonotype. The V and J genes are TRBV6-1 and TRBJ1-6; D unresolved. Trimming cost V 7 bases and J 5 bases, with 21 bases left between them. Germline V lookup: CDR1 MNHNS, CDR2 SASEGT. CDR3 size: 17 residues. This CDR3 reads CASTLGTSAGHNSPLHF. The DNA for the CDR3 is TGTGCCAGCACGTTAGGTACATCTGCAGGACATAATTCACCCCTCCACTTT.

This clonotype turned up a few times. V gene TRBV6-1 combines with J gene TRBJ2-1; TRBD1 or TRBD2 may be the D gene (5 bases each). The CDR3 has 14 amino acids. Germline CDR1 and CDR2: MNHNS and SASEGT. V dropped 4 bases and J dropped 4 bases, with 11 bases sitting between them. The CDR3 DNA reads TGTGCCAGCAGTGCCGGGACGACGTACAATGAGCAGTTCTTC. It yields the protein CASSAGTTYNEQFF.

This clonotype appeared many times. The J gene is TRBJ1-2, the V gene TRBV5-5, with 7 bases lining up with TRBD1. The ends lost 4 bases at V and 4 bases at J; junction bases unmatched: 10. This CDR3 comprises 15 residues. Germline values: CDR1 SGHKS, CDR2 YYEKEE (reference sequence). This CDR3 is CASSPTNRGFYGYTF. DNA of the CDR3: TGTGCCAGCAGCCCCACCAACAGGGGTTTCTATGGCTACACCTTC.

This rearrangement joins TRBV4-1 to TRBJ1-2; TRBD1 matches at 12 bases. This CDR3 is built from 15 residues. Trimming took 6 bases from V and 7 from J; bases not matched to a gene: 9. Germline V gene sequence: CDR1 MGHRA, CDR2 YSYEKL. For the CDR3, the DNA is TGCGCCAGCAGAGGGACAGGGGGCGTCTGGGGTGGCTACACCTTC. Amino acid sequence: CASRGTGGVWGGYTF.